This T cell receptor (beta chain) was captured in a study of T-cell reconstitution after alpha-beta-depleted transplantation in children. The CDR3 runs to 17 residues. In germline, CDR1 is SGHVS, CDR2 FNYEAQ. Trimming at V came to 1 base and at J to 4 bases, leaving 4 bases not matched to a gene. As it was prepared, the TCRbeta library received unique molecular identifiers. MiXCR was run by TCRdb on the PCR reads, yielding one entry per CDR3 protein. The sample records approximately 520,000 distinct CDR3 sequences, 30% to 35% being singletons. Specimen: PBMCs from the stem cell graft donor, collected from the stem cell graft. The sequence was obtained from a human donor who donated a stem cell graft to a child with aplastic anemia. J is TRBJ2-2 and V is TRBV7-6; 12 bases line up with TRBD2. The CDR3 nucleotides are TGTGCCAGCAGCTTAGTCCTAGCGGGAGGGGCCACCGGGGAGCTGTTTTTT. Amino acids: CASSLVLAGGATGELFF. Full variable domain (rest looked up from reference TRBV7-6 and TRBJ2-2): GAGVSQSPRYKVTKRGQDVALRCDPISGHVSLYWYRQALGQGPEFLTYFNYEAQQDKSGLPNDRFSAERPEGSISTLTIQRTEQRDSAMYRCASSLVLAGGATGELFFGEGSRLTVL.